The 24 T cell receptor beta chains in this list originate from one sample, sequenced in a study of blood T cell repertoires in COVID-19. Assay used: immunoSEQ multiplex PCR; TCRdb lists only in-frame clones, some missing. The sample lists 150,000 to 200,000 clones; around nine tenths were seen once. The sequencing input was PBMCs or T cells enriched from blood (not recorded which). Receptors originate from a woman under 30 who had recovered from COVID-19.

V and J are TRBV7-8 and TRBJ2-7; the match to TRBD1 covers 9 bases. Per germline, CDR1 SGHVS and CDR2 FQNEAQ. CDR3 size: 14 residues. The V segment lost 5 bases and the J segment 6 bases; nucleotides outside the gene matches: 8. The chain's CDR3 is CASSLRDRVFEQYF. The CDR3 DNA is TGTGCCAGCAGCCTCCGGGACAGGGTGTTCGAGCAGTACTTC.

A word on this clone: At one boundary the junction diverges from the germline segment, which might be a read error. The chain combines TRBV28 with TRBJ1-2; tentatively, D is TRBD1 (6 bases). This CDR3 spans 13 amino acids. Germline CDR1 reads MDHEN; CDR2 reads SYDVKM. CDR3 residues: CATAHPETLHRAF. The CDR3 coding sequence is TGTGCCACAGCCCATCCCGAGACTTTACACAGGGCCTTC.

The chain links TRBV3-1 (or the pseudogene TRBV3-2) to TRBJ2-1, with D unresolved. Per germline, CDR1 LGHDT and CDR2 YNNKEL (reference sequence). V lost 6 bases, J lost 7 bases, and 10 bases lay in between. CDR3 length: 12 residues. In nucleotides, the CDR3 is TGTGCCAGCAGTGACACACGAAATGAGCAGTTCTTC. Translating gives CASSDTRNEQFF.

The chain combines TRBV20-1 with TRBJ1-4; D is uncertain. The germline CDR1 and CDR2 sequences are DFQATT and SNEGSKA (reference sequence). Trimming removed 5 bases at V and 5 bases at J, with 6 bases between. The CDR3 runs to 11 residues. The CDR3 bases are TGCAGTGCTCAGACAAATGAAAAACTGTTTTTT. It is translated as CSAQTNEKLFF.

The rearrangement uses TRBV27 and TRBJ1-3; D remains ambiguous. V dropped 0 bases and J dropped 8 bases, with 8 bases sitting between them. This CDR3 spans 13 amino acids. Germline values: CDR1 MNHEY, CDR2 SMNVEV (reference sequence). Here the CDR3 reads CASSLSEGDTIYF. DNA for the CDR3: TGTGCCAGCAGTTTATCAGAGGGAGACACCATATATTTT.

The J gene is TRBJ2-3, the V gene TRBV24-1; D is uncertain. The V gene's germline CDR1 is KGHDR and CDR2 SFDVKD. V lost 1 base, J lost 4 bases, and 14 bases lay in between. This CDR3 has 16 residues. The CDR3 is CATSDFGGSVSDTQYF. CDR3 nucleotide sequence: TGTGCCACCAGTGATTTCGGCGGAAGCGTTTCAGATACGCAGTATTTT.

This chain links TRBV7-9 with TRBJ1-1, with TRBD1 as a possible D gene (5 bases). Germline V gene sequence: CDR1 SEHNR, CDR2 FQNEAQ (reference sequence). V lost 1 base and J 7 bases, leaving 22 bases between the germline ends. This CDR3 spans 17 amino acids. CDR3 nucleotide sequence: TGTGCCAGCAGCTTAGTAGCGGGGGGAAGGGAGATGTTTGAAGCTTTCTTT. Its translation is CASSLVAGGREMFEAFF. Based on the CDR3 plus reference TRBV7-9 and TRBJ1-1, the full variable domain is DTGVSQNPRHKITKRGQNVTFRCDPISEHNRLYWYRQTLGQGPEFLTYFQNEAQLEKSRLLSDRFSAERPKGSFSTLEIQRTEQGDSAMYLCASSLVAGGREMFEAFFGQGTRLTVV.

Notes on this clone: A much larger clone lies one base from this, so it may be a read error. The chain carries TRBV6-4 and TRBJ2-3, with 11 nucleotides matching TRBD2. This CDR3 has 15 amino acids. CDR1 MRHNA and CDR2 SNTAGT come from the germline V gene. V dropped 5 bases and J dropped 0; count of bases not matched to a gene: 1. CDR3 coding DNA: TGTGCCAGCAGTTGGACTAGCGGGAGCACAGATACGCAGTATTTT. This codes for CASSWTSGSTDTQYF.

The rearrangement joins TRBV19 to TRBJ2-2; 10 bases are a match to TRBD2. Trimming took 5 bases from V and 7 from J; bases not matched to a gene: 13. This CDR3 has 17 residues. Per germline, CDR1 LNHDA and CDR2 SQIVND (reference sequence). CDR3 nucleotide sequence: TGTGCCAGTAGTGCAGGGGGCCTAGCGGGAGCTAGCGGGGAGCTGTTTTTT. Translating it yields CASSAGGLAGASGELFF.

V gene TRBV6-5 combines with J gene TRBJ1-2; D gene uncertain. The V end lost 10 bases, the J end lost 0 bases, and 9 bases lay between the germline ends. The CDR3 contains 12 residues. Germline V gives CDR1 MNHEY, CDR2 SVGAGI. The CDR3 nucleotides read TGTGCCACTAGAAGAGCTAACTATGGCTACACCTTC. It is translated as CATRRANYGYTF.

The chain uses TRBV7-3 and TRBJ2-1; TRBD2 is a possible D gene (5 bases). V was pared by 1 base and J by 6 bases, with 16 bases between. In germline, CDR1 is SGHTA, CDR2 FQGTGA. The CDR3 runs 16 residues. CDR3 sequence reads: CASSLRGAVFINEQFF. CDR3 DNA: TGTGCCAGCAGCTTAAGGGGAGCGGTCTTTATCAATGAGCAGTTCTTC.

J is TRBJ2-7 and V is TRBV29-1, with TRBD2 matching 7 bases. V was clipped by 5 bases and J by 4 bases; unmatched bases: 11. Germline assignment: CDR1 SQVTM and CDR2 ANQGSEA. The CDR3 covers 14 residues. CDR3 DNA: TGCAGCGTTAAAACCGGGACTAAACCTTACGAGCAGTACTTC. It translates to CSVKTGTKPYEQYF.

The rearrangement joins TRBV4-1 to TRBJ1-2; tentative D call: TRBD1 (6 bases). Trimming took 2 bases from V and 8 from J, leaving 12 bases between them. CDR1 is MGHRA and CDR2 is YSYEKL in the germline V gene. CDR3 size: 13 residues. CDR3 loop: CASSQRDNSGYTF. The CDR3 DNA reads as TGCGCCAGCAGCCAAAGGGACAATTCGGGCTACACCTTC.

The chain combines TRBV4-3 with TRBJ2-1; D is unclear. The germline CDR1 and CDR2 sequences are LGHNA and YSLEER. Between the trimmed V and J ends, which lost 0 bases and 4 bases, there was a span of 10 bases. The CDR3 is made up of 15 amino acids. The DNA for the CDR3 is TGCGCCAGCAGCCAAGATCTACTACCGTACAATGAGCAGTTCTTC. Translating gives CASSQDLLPYNEQFF.

The chain carries TRBV6-5 and TRBJ2-7; TRBD2 agrees at 9 bases. From germline, CDR1 is MNHEY and CDR2 SVGAGI. V shed 11 bases, J shed 3 bases, and the junction held 11 bases outside the gene matches. This CDR3 has 14 amino acids. The CDR3 reads CARTYSGSVYEQYF. CDR3 sequence (DNA): TGTGCCCGAACTTATAGCGGGAGTGTCTACGAGCAGTACTTC.

The gene calls are TRBV19 and TRBJ2-1; D remains ambiguous. The CDR3 consists of 13 residues. Germline CDR1 reads LNHDA; CDR2 reads SQIVND (reference sequence). V lost 4 bases, J lost 4 bases, and 8 bases lay in between. This CDR3 reads CASSNFAYNEQFF. The CDR3 DNA sequence: TGTGCCAGTAGTAATTTTGCGTACAATGAGCAGTTCTTC.

This clone was counted between two and nine times. The gene calls are TRBV28 and TRBJ2-1; 7 nucleotides match TRBD1. Germline V gene lookup returns CDR1 MDHEN and CDR2 SYDVKM. V shed 8 bases and J 0 bases; nucleotides not matched to a gene: 7. This CDR3 is 15 amino acids long. The CDR3 DNA reads TGTGCCAGCGTACAGGGGTCGAGCTCCTACAATGAGCAGTTCTTC. Translating it yields CASVQGSSSYNEQFF.

This clone was picked up one time. The chain recombines TRBV19 with TRBJ2-7, with TRBD1 matching 9 bases. There are 13 residues in the CDR3. The V and J ends lost 4 bases and 5 bases, in that order; junction bases with no gene match: 3. CDR1 and CDR2 (germline): LNHDA, SQIVND (reference sequence). The DNA of the CDR3 is TGTGCCAGTAGTAATCGGGACAGGGACGAGCAGTACTTC. Translating gives CASSNRDRDEQYF.

The table lists this clone with a count of one. The rearrangement links TRBV7-8 to TRBJ2-1; 7 nucleotides match TRBD1. Germline-derived CDR1 and CDR2 are SGHVS and FQNEAQ. The CDR3 extends over 14 amino acids. Trimming at V came to 5 bases and at J to 6 bases, leaving 7 bases not matched to a gene. The CDR3 nucleotides are TGTGCCAGCAGCATCCGGGACAGAGTCAATGAGCAGTTCTTC. This gives the protein CASSIRDRVNEQFF.

This sequence joins TRBV6-1 and TRBJ2-2; 10 nucleotides match TRBD2. Germline loops: CDR1 MNHNS, CDR2 SASEGT. Trimming took 4 bases from V and 2 from J; bases not matched to a gene: 13. The CDR3 runs 19 residues. As DNA, the CDR3 is TGTGCCAGCAGTGCCCTCTCCTTACTAGCGGGAACCAACACCGGGGAGCTGTTTTTT. It codes for CASSALSLLAGTNTGELFF.

The genes are TRBV19 and TRBJ1-1; D is uncertain. CDR1 LNHDA and CDR2 SQIVND come from the germline V gene (reference sequence). CDR3 length: 15 residues. Trimming cost V 4 bases and J 3 bases, with 15 bases left between them. The CDR3 here is CASSNREVTYTEAFF. CDR3 coding DNA: TGTGCCAGTAGTAACCGGGAGGTTACCTACACTGAAGCTTTCTTT. Based on the CDR3 plus reference TRBV19 and TRBJ1-1, the full variable domain is DGGITQSPKYLFRKEGQNVTLSCEQNLNHDAMYWYRQDPGQGLRLIYYSQIVNDFQKGDIAEGYSVSREKKESFPLTVTSAQKNPTAFYLCASSNREVTYTEAFFGQGTRLTVV.

The chain has TRBV15 and TRBJ2-7; tentative D call: TRBD2 (5 bases). V dropped 5 bases and J dropped 0 bases, with 11 bases sitting between them. From germline, CDR1 is LNHNV and CDR2 YYDKDF (reference sequence). The CDR3 sequence is 14 residues long. The CDR3 DNA follows: TGTGCCACCAGCTCCGGACTGAACTCCTACGAGCAGTACTTC. Residues: CATSSGLNSYEQYF.

The table lists this clone with a few counts. V usage is TRBV5-1 and J usage is TRBJ1-6, with no clear D. In germline, CDR1 is SGHRS, CDR2 YFSETQ. The germline V and J ends were trimmed by 2 bases and 7 bases, with 10 bases remaining between them. This CDR3 spans 14 amino acids. CDR3 amino acids: CASSLSRPNSPLHF. The CDR3 nucleotides read TGCGCCAGCAGCTTATCCAGGCCGAATTCACCCCTCCACTTT.

This chain connects TRBV11-2 to TRBJ1-2, with 10 bases aligning to TRBD1. J lost 2 bases, V lost 4 bases, and 4 bases had no gene match. The germline CDR1 and CDR2 sequences are SGHAT and FQNNGV. CDR3 length: 15 amino acids. The CDR3 loop is CASSSPGQGNYGYTF. The CDR3 DNA reads as TGTGCCAGCAGCTCTCCGGGACAGGGGAACTATGGCTACACCTTC.